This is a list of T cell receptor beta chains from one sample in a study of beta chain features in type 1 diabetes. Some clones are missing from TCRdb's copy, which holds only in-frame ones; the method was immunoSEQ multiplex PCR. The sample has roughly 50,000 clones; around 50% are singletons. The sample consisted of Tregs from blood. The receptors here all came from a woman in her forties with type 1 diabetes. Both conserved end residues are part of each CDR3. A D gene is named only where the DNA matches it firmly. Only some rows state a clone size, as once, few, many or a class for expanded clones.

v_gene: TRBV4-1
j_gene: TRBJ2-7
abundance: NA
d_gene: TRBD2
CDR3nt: TGCGCCAGCAGCCAAACCGGGACTAGCTTGGTGCAGTACTTC
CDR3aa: CASSQTGTSLVQYF

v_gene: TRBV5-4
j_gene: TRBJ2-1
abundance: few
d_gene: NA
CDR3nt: TGTGCCAGCAGCTTGTTGATAGGGGGATCCTACAATGAGCAGTTCTTC
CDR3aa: CASSLLIGGSYNEQFF

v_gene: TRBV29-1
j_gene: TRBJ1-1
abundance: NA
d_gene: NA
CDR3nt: TGCAGCGCCCGACGGGGGTCAGAAGCTTTCTTT
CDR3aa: CSARRGSEAFF

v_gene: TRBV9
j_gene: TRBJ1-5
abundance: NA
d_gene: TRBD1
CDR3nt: TGTGCCAGCAGCGTAGGAGGACAGGGGTTTCAGCCCCAGCATTTT
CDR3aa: CASSVGGQGFQPQHF

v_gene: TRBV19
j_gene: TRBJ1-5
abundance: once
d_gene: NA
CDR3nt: TGTGCCAGTAGTCCTCGGACAGACCTCCAGCCCCAGCATTTT
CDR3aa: CASSPRTDLQPQHF

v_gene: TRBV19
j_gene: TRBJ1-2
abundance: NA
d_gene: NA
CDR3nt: TGTGCCAGTAGTATGAGCCACCAACCCGGCTACACCTTC
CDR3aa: CASSMSHQPGYTF

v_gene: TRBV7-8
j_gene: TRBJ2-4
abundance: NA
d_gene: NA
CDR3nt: TGTGCCAGCAGCAACCGGGACTTACTTCGTCAGTACTTC
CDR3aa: CASSNRDLLRQYF

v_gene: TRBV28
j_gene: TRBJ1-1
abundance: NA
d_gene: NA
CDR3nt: TGTGCCAGCAGTTTTGGGGGGGGAGCTTTCTTT
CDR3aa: CASSFGGGAFF

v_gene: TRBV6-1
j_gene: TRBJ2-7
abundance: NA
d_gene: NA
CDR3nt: TGTGCCAGCAGTGAATCCGTCCAGGGGATTTACGAGCAGTACTTC
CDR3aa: CASSESVQGIYEQYF

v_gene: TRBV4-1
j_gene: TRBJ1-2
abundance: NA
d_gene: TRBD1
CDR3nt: TGCGCCAGCAGCCACGCGGGACAGGGGGATGGCTACACCTTC
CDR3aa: CASSHAGQGDGYTF

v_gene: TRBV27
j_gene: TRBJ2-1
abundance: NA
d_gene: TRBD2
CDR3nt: TGTGCCAGCAGCACGCGGCGGGAGGGCAACAATGAGCAGTTCTTC
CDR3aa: CASSTRREGNNEQFF

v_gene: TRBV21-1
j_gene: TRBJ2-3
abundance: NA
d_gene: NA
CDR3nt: TGTGCCATTCAGGAGGGCAGTCCGGGCACAGATACGCAGTATTTT
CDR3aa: CAIQEGSPGTDTQYF

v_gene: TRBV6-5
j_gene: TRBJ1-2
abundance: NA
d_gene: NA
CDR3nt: TGTGCCAGCAGTTATAAGGCAGGGGAGGGCTATGGCTACACCTTC
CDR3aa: CASSYKAGEGYGYTF

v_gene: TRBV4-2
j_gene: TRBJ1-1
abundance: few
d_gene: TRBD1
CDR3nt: TGTGCCAGCAGCCAAGGGCGAGACAGGGGGCTGAACACTGAAGCTTTCTTT
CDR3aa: CASSQGRDRGLNTEAFF

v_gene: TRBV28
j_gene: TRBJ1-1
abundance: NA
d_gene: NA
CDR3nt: TGTGCCAGCAGATACTTGAACACTGAAGCTTTCTTT
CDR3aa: CASRYLNTEAFF

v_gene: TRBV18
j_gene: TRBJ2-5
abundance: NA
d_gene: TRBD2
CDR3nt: TGTGCCAGCTCACCACGAGCGGGAGGGAGGCAAGAGACCCAGTACTTC
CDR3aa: CASSPRAGGRQETQYF

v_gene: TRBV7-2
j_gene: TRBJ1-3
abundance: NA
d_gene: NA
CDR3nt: TGTGCCAGCACAGTATTTGGGAAGGGGTCTGGAAACACCATATATTTT
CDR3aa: CASTVFGKGSGNTIYF

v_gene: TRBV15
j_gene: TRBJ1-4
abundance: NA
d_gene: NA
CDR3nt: TGTGCCACCAGCGGCCAGGGTTCGGCTAATGAAAAACTGTTTTTT
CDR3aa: CATSGQGSANEKLFF

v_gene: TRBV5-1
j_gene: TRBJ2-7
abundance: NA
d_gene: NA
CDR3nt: TGCGCCAGCAGCTTGGAGGCGGCCAGCTACGAGCAGTACTTC
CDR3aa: CASSLEAASYEQYF

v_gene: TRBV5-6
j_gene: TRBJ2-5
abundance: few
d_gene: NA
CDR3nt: TGTGCCAGCAGCTCTGGACTGTCTCAAGAGACCCAGTACTTC
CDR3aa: CASSSGLSQETQYF

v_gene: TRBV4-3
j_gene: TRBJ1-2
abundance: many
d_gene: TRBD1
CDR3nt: TGCGCCAGCAGCCCCGACCGAGGACAGGGGTACTATGGCTACACCTTC
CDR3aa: CASSPDRGQGYYGYTF

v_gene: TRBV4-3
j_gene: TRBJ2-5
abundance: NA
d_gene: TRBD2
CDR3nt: TGCGCCAGCAGCCGAGGGCTAGCGGTCCAAGAGACCCAGTACTTC
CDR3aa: CASSRGLAVQETQYF

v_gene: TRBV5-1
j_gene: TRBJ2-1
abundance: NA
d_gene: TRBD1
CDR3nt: TGCGCCAGCAGCTTGCGAGGACAGGGACTCTATGAGCAGTTCTTC
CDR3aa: CASSLRGQGLYEQFF

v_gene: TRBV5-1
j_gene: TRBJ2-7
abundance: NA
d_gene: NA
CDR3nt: TGCGCCAGCAGCTTGGTTGGAGCCGCAATCCCCAGCTTC
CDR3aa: CASSLVGAAIPSF

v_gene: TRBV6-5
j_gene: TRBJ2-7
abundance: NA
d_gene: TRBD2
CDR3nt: TGTGCCAGCAGCCCGGGACTAGAGGCCCTGGGGCTTCACTTC
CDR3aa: CASSPGLEALGLHF

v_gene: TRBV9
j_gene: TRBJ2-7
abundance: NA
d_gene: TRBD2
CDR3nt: TGTGCCAGCAGCGTCCGGGACTACTTCTACGAGCAGTACTTC
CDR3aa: CASSVRDYFYEQYF

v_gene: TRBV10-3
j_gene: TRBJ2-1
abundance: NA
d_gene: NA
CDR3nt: TGTGCCATCAGCGCTACTAGCTTAACCTACAATGAGCAGTTCTTC
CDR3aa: CAISATSLTYNEQFF

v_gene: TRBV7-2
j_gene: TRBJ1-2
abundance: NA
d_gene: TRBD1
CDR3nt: TGTGCCAGCAGCTACACAGGGGGAAGGAATGGCTACACCTTC
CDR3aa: CASSYTGGRNGYTF